This T cell receptor beta chain appears in the sequencing data of a study of cytomegalovirus exposure and HLA in healthy donors. With V trimmed by 0 bases and J by 7 bases, 6 bases remained unmatched. The CDR3 has 15 residues. In germline, CDR1 is MNHNS, CDR2 SASEGT. In its sample, this clone was seen many times. Primers: 60 Vbeta forward and 13 Jbeta reverse. Study processing details: The count from a later analysis was 65 million to 90 million unique TCR beta chains, roughly 11 million of them shared. The table came from immunoSEQ multiplex PCR; TCRdb's copy has only in-frame clones and leaves some out. The V and J calls and clone size were taken over from that table, and D and trimming were inferred from the DNA. The sample carries over 250,000 clones, approximately 70% recorded once.

The source material was PBMCs. The receptor was derived from a female donor in good health and CMV-seronegative. The genes are TRBV6-1 and TRBJ2-1; TRBD2 matches 7 bases. The CDR3 DNA reads as TGTGCCAGCAGTGAAGCACCCGAGGGAGGGAATGAGCAGTTCTTC. Amino acids: CASSEAPEGGNEQFF.